The subject of this entry is one T cell receptor (beta chain). No antigen is known for it. The assay was immunoSEQ multiplex PCR, and TCRdb's table has in-frame clones only and misses some. The table has approximately 40,000 clones, 76% seen once; the top ten hold 3% to 4%. Germline values: CDR1 SGHNT, CDR2 YYREEE (reference sequence). Trimming cost V 0 bases and J 2 bases; bases outside gene matches: 1. There are 15 residues in the CDR3. The source of the sample is a study of vaccination effects on CD4 cells after COVID-19. Study-wide context: Antigen-specific CD4+ T cells were expanded (with viral peptide pools) by the ViraFEST assay ahead of sequencing. Early and late post-vaccination samples came from a few convalescent patients. The second dose preceded post-vaccine samples by a median of 72 days. Study-wide results and limits: Mainly new vaccine-induced clones made up the post-vaccine spike-reactive clones in convalescents.

Following 10 days of culture, CD4+ T cells were isolated. The person was diagnosed with PCR-confirmed SARS-CoV-2 infection between March and December 2020. Vaccine administered to participants consisted of two doses of either BNT162b2 or mRNA-1273. The chain recombines TRBV5-4 with TRBJ2-7; 11 bases are a match to TRBD2. This TCR came from a human donor who had a prior SARS-CoV-2 infection. Sequenced material: CD4+ T cells from PBMCs cultured without peptide, taken after COVID-19 vaccination. The CDR3 nucleotides are TGTGCCAGCAGCTTGGCGACTAGCGGGACCTACGAGCAGTACTTC. Amino acids: CASSLATSGTYEQYF.